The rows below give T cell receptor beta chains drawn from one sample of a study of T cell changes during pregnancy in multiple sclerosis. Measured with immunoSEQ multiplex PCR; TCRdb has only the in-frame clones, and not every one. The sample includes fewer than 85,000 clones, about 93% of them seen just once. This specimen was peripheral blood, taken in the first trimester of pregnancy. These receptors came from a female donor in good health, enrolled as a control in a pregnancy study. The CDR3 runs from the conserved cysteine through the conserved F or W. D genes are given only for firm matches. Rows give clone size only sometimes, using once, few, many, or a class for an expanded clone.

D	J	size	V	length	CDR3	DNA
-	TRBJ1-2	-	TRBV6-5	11	CASSTGNGYTF	TGTGCCAGCAGTACGGGGAATGGCTACACCTTC
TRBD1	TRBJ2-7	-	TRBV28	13	CASSFNTGGEQYF	TGTGCCAGCAGTTTCAACACAGGGGGCGAGCAGTACTTC
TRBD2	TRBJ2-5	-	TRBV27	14	CATPAGAGQETQYF	TGTGCCACCCCAGCGGGAGCGGGGCAAGAGACCCAGTACTTC
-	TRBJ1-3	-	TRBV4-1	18	CASSRHPAGGNSGNTIYF	TGCGCCAGCAGCCGCCACCCCGCGGGAGGGAACTCTGGAAACACCATATATTTT
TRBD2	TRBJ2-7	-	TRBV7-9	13	CASSPSGTYEQYF	TGTGCCAGCAGCCCTAGCGGGACCTACGAGCAGTACTTC
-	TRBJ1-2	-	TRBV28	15	CASSPWVRTGYGYTF	TGTGCCAGCAGTCCCTGGGTCCGCACGGGGTATGGCTACACCTTC
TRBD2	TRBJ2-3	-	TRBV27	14	CASRRLAGEDTQYF	TGTGCCAGCAGGAGACTAGCGGGAGAAGATACGCAGTATTTT
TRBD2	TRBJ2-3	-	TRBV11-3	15	CASSIGTSGTDTQYF	TGTGCCAGCAGCATCGGGACTAGCGGCACAGATACGCAGTATTTT
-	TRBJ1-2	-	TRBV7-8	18	CASSLDEAAGPRNYGYTF	TGTGCCAGCAGCTTAGATGAGGCCGCGGGACCCCGTAACTATGGCTACACCTTC
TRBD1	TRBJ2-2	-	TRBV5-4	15	CASSPTGANTGELFF	TGTGCCAGCAGCCCAACAGGGGCGAACACCGGGGAGCTGTTTTTT
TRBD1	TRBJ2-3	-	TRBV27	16	CASSPSIRGQTDTQYF	TGTGCCAGCAGTCCCTCAATCAGGGGGCAAACAGATACGCAGTATTTT
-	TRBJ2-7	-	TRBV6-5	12	CASSYGQRRQYF	TGTGCCAGCAGTTACGGCCAGCGTCGGCAGTACTTC
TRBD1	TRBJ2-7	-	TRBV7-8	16	CASSSYGGQGGYEQYF	TGTGCCAGCAGCTCGTATGGGGGACAGGGGGGATACGAGCAGTACTTC
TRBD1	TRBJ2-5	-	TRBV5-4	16	CASSLGDRGWQETQYF	TGTGCCAGCAGCTTGGGGGACAGGGGGTGGCAAGAGACCCAGTACTTC
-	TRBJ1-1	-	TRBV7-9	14	CASSLVLLNTEAFF	TGTGCCAGCAGCTTAGTTCTTCTGAACACTGAAGCTTTCTTT
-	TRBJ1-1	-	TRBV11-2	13	CASSNDRNTEAFF	TGTGCCAGCAGCAACGACAGGAACACTGAAGCTTTCTTT
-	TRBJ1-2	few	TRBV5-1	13	CASSSTGTAGYTF	TGCGCCAGCAGCTCCACAGGGACGGCTGGCTACACCTTC
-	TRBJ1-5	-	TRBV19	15	CASSIQGQRAQPQHF	TGTGCCAGTAGTATACAGGGGCAAAGGGCTCAGCCCCAGCATTTT
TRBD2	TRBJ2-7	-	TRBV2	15	CASSHGGGGPYEQYF	TGTGCCAGCAGCCACGGGGGGGGTGGCCCCTACGAGCAGTACTTC
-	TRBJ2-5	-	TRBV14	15	CASSQDRTVQETQYF	TGTGCCAGCAGCCAAGATAGGACAGTCCAAGAGACCCAGTACTTC
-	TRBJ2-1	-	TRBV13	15	CASSIAGNLQWGQFF	TGTGCCAGCAGCATCGCGGGAAATCTCCAATGGGGGCAGTTCTTC
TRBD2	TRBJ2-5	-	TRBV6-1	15	CASSGLAGGLETQYF	TGTGCCAGCAGTGGCTTAGCGGGAGGGCTAGAGACCCAGTACTTC
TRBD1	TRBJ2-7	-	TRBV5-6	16	CASSLATGAASSEQYF	TGTGCCAGCAGCTTGGCCACAGGGGCTGCCTCTTCCGAGCAGTACTTC
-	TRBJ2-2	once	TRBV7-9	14	CASSPKRDTGELFF	TGTGCCAGCAGCCCGAAGCGTGACACCGGGGAGCTGTTTTTT
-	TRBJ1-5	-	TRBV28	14	CASSSREGNQPQHF	TGTGCCAGCAGTTCTAGGGAGGGCAATCAGCCCCAGCATTTT
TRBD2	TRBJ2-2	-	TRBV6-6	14	CASSYDREGGELFF	TGTGCCAGCAGTTACGACCGGGAGGGCGGGGAGCTGTTTTTT
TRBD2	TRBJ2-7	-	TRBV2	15	CASKGLAGGSFEQYF	TGTGCCAGCAAGGGACTAGCGGGAGGGTCGTTTGAGCAGTACTTC
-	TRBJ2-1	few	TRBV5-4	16	CASSPGGAGAYNEQFF	TGTGCCAGCAGCCCGGGCGGGGCGGGCGCGTACAATGAGCAGTTCTTC
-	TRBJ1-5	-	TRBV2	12	CASSERPQPQHF	TGTGCCAGCAGTGAACGTCCTCAGCCCCAGCATTTT
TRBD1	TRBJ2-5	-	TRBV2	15	CASSQGDRGSETQYF	TGTGCCAGCAGTCAGGGGGACAGGGGTTCAGAGACCCAGTACTTC
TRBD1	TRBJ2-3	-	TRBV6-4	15	CASSGGTGGGDTQYF	TGTGCCAGCAGTGGCGGGACAGGGGGCGGAGATACGCAGTATTTT
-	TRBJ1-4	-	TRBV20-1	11	CSARGEEKLFF	TGCAGTGCTAGGGGAGAGGAAAAACTGTTTTTT
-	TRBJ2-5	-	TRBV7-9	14	CASSSPPYQETQYF	TGTGCCAGCAGCTCCCCCCCGTACCAAGAGACCCAGTACTTC
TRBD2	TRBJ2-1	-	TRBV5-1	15	CASRLPGLAANEQFF	TGCGCCAGCAGACTACCGGGACTAGCGGCCAATGAGCAGTTCTTC
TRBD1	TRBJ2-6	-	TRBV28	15	CASSGTGVRANVLTF	TGTGCCAGCAGTGGTACAGGGGTACGGGCCAACGTCCTGACTTTC
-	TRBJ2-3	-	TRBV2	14	CASSRLTSTDTQYF	TGTGCCAGCAGTAGACTGACTAGCACAGATACGCAGTATTTT
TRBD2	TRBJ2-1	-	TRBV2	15	CASSLLAGNYNEQFF	TGTGCCAGCAGTCTCCTAGCGGGAAACTACAATGAGCAGTTCTTC
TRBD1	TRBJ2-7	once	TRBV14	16	CASSHLDREGSYEQYF	TGTGCCAGCAGCCACCTGGACAGGGAAGGGTCCTACGAGCAGTACTTC
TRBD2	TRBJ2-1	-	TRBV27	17	CASSLRGTSGYYNEQFF	TGTGCCAGCAGCTTAAGGGGGACTAGCGGCTACTACAATGAGCAGTTCTTC
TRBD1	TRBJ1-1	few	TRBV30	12	CAWGTGNTEAFF	TGTGCCTGGGGGACAGGCAACACTGAAGCTTTCTTT
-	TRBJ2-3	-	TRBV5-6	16	CASSNNPGARRGTQYF	TGTGCCAGCAGCAACAACCCAGGGGCCCGCCGAGGTACGCAGTATTTT
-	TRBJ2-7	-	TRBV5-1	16	CASSSGTTRPPYEQYF	TGCGCCAGCAGCTCCGGGACAACAAGGCCCCCCTACGAGCAGTACTTC